This T cell receptor beta chain was identified during a study of post-analysis software for immune sequencing data (dated by TCRdb to between 2015 and 2016). For context, the study as a whole: Recorded disease courses included relapsing-remitting, secondary progressive and progressive-relapsing multiple sclerosis, with some patients lacking subtype annotation. A subset of samples was prepared in parallel using single-end sample barcoding, then pooled and co-amplified after Illumina adapter ligation. The patient repertoires were set against about eleven previously published healthy control repertoires from donors whose ages ranged from roughly 6 to 27 years.

The library came from PCR. TCRdb lists the instrument as Illumina HiSeq 2500. Unique molecular identifiers were incorporated into TCR beta cDNA libraries to reduce PCR and sequencing biases. Approximately 500,000 cDNA molecules were obtained per 1 to 10 million input T cells, so each molecule approximated one T cell. The same protocol used for the earlier healthy control dataset was applied to prepare and sequence the patient libraries. Within a given batch, samples were prepared together, multiplexed and sequenced on the same HiSeq lane. As for how the authors treated the data: Raw barcoded reads were processed with MIGEC, and single-read molecular identifier groups were discarded before consensus assembly and CDR3 extraction. VDJtools was used for post-analysis of the clonotype tables, with diversity normalized by down-sampling every dataset to the smallest sample size. In repertoire overlap clustering, CDR3 amino acid sequences, but not nucleotide sequences, were matched to correct batch-related cross-sample contamination. TCRdb itself trimmed the public reads at Q25 with fastp, ran MiXCR and retained productive beta chains. Rows with a matching CDR3 protein are joined into one entry that keeps the most common DNA and genes. The V and J calls and clone size are TCRdb's, not the authors'. The sample records about 400,000 distinct CDR3 sequences, about a third of which are singletons. Roughly an eighth of the sample is held by the ten biggest clonotypes.

On the study overall, not on this receptor specifically: The control group was slightly older than the multiple sclerosis patient group. About five TRBV segments, including TRBV5-6, TRBV5-1 and TRBV20-1, were significantly more frequent in patients than controls. Strong co-clustering of samples prepared in the same batch was shown by direct clustering with F measure, prompting a batch-effect correction. Significantly lower normalized Chao1 diversity was found in multiple sclerosis patients than in controls, suggesting substantial peripheral T-cell clonal expansion.

To demonstrate the VDJtools post-analysis software, TCR beta repertoires were profiled from the peripheral blood of more than ten young patients with multiple sclerosis. The multiple sclerosis patients were children and adolescents between roughly 6 and 16 years of age. V and J are truncated by 3 bases and 13 bases respectively, leaving an intervening sequence of 14 bases. Including cysteine and phenylalanine, the CDR3 has 12 amino acids. Only the CDR3 portion is preserved as DNA: 36 bases, with reading frame beginning at the first base. CDR1 and CDR2 (SGDLS, YYNGEE) derive from the germline V gene. As regards this clonotype: Its binding antigen is unknown. Base qualities were left out, and no much larger clone turns up one base away.

Sequences were obtained from blood. The rearranged segments are TRBV9 and TRBJ2-4, with a weak D call of TRBD2 (6 bases match). The origin of this receptor is a girl aged 10 to 17 with multiple sclerosis. The nucleotide sequence is given as TGTGCCAGCAGCGCGAATTGGGGGGAGCAGTACTTC. Its protein product is CASSANWGEQYF.